This TCR beta chain was captured by sequencing in a study of T cells in Graves' hyperthyroidism and ophthalmopathy. This clonotype has ten or more counts. The antigen remains unidentified. Study findings and constraints: Before onset, by a median of about seven months, the model predicted ophthalmopathy. Researchers report that a 13 V-J model separated ophthalmopathy from stable hyperthyroidism.

Amplified TCR beta CDR3 regions came from RNA transcripts. The HTBI primer set drove a first-round RT-PCR of the TCR CDR3. TCRdb analysed the multiplex PCR reads with MiXCR anew, one entry per CDR3 protein. The sample consists of hundreds of thousands of distinct CDR3 sequences, roughly 13% of them appearing once. Germline V gene data show CDR1 as SGHVS and CDR2 as FQNEAQ. V shed 5 bases and J 3 bases; nucleotides not matched to a gene: 9. The CDR3 extends over 15 amino acids. Sequenced: blood. This chain connects TRBV7-8 to TRBJ2-5; 7 positions match TRBD2. This receptor was identified in a woman in her 40s with Graves' ophthalmopathy. CDR3: CASSPSVAGEETQYF. CDR3 sequence (DNA): TGTGCCAGCAGCCCCTCTGTTGCGGGGGAAGAGACCCAGTACTTC.